This T cell receptor (beta chain) was captured by sequencing in a study of T-cell memory formation after mild COVID-19. TCRdb passed the 5' RACE reads through MiXCR, listing each CDR3 protein once. The profile shows 550,000 to 600,000 distinct CDR3 sequences, 17% of them singletons. This clonotype was picked up a small number of times. V was shortened by 10 bases and J by 1 base, with 19 bases between the two germline ends. Germline CDR1 and CDR2: MNHNS and SASEGT. The CDR3 is 15 amino acids. The chain carries TRBV6-1 and TRBJ1-1; possible D gene TRBD1, 6 bases. This TCR was recovered from an adult woman who had mild COVID-19 (a few samples of this study predate the infection). Cell type and time point are not known. The sample comprised PBMCs or a T cell subset sorted from them (not recorded which). Here the CDR3 reads CAIPAGQNKNTEAFF. In DNA, the CDR3 is TGTGCCATTCCCGCAGGACAGAATAAGAACACTGAAGCTTTCTTT.